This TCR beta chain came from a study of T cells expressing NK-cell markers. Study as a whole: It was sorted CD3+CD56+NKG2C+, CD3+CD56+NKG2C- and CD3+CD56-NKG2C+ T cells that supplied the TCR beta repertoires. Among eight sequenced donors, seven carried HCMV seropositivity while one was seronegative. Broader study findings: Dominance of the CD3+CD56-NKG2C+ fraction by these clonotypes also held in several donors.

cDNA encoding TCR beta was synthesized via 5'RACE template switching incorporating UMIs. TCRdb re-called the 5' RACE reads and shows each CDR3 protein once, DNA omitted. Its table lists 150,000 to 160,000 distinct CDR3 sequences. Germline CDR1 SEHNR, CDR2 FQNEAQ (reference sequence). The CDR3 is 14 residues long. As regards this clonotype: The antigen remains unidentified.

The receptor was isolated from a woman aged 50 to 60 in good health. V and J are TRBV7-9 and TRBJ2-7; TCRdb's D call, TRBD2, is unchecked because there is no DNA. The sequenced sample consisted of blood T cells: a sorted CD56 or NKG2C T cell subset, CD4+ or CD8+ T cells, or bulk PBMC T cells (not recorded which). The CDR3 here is CASSSSGRVYEQYF. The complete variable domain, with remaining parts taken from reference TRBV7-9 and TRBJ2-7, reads DTGVSQNPRHKITKRGQNVTFRCDPISEHNRLYWYRQTLGQGPEFLTYFQNEAQLEKSRLLSDRFSAERPKGSFSTLEIQRTEQGDSAMYLCASSSSGRVYEQYFGPGTRLTVT.